These T cell receptor beta chains were read from a single sample in a study of molecular identifiers for immune sequencing clone quantification. In TCRdb, the PCR reads were re-called with MiXCR into one record per CDR3 protein. The data contain approximately 9,800 distinct CDR3 sequences, around 17% of them singletons. The sequencing sample was made of naive CD8+ T cells from blood, with Jurkat cell RNA spiked in. These receptors came from a human donor in good health. Some libraries in this study had Jurkat cell RNA spiked in. CDR3s include the opening cysteine and the closing phenylalanine or tryptophan. The order of the fields is V gene, J gene, CDR3 protein.

V: TRBV28
J: TRBJ1-1
CDR3: CASSMRGEFTEAFF

V: TRBV7-3
J: TRBJ2-7
CDR3: CASSSTGGDEQYF

V: TRBV7-9
J: TRBJ1-1
CDR3: CASSFPDKGLAEAFF

V: TRBV30
J: TRBJ2-1
CDR3: CAWRPGTSGTYNEQFF

V: TRBV4-1
J: TRBJ2-7
CDR3: CASSQENSYEQYF

V: TRBV20-1
J: TRBJ1-1
CDR3: CSADLGAPEAFF

V: TRBV9
J: TRBJ2-7
CDR3: CASSVGQGTYEQYF

V: TRBV19
J: TRBJ2-7
CDR3: CASSSGLADYEQYF

V: TRBV11-1
J: TRBJ2-3
CDR3: CASSSYPRLAESTDTQYF

V: TRBV24-1
J: TRBJ2-7
CDR3: CATSDSYRGTHEQYF

V: TRBV12-3/TRBV12-4
J: TRBJ2-5
CDR3: CAGSPSRETQYF

V: TRBV27
J: TRBJ1-6
CDR3: CASSQILVASPLHF

V: TRBV7-9
J: TRBJ2-7
CDR3: CASSSSGSSYEQYF

V: TRBV7-8
J: TRBJ2-1
CDR3: CASSLEADGGFF

V: TRBV13
J: TRBJ2-7
CDR3: CASSLGEGYEQYF

V: TRBV11-3
J: TRBJ2-4
CDR3: CASSPGTGLAKNIQYF

V: TRBV20-1
J: TRBJ2-3
CDR3: CSARDPLAGEGTQYF

V: TRBV4-3
J: TRBJ2-7
CDR3: CASSQEPGPAGVYEQYF

V: TRBV11-3
J: TRBJ1-1
CDR3: CASSLTTNLNTEAFF

V: TRBV5-1
J: TRBJ2-7
CDR3: CASSLGDEQYF

V: TRBV4-3
J: TRBJ2-7
CDR3: CASSPDSSYEQYF

V: TRBV5-4
J: TRBJ2-7
CDR3: CASSPGLALYEQYF

V: TRBV24-1
J: TRBJ2-1
CDR3: CATSDLPSGNYNEQFF

V: TRBV27
J: TRBJ1-4
CDR3: CASRSTTGVGEKLFF

V: TRBV30
J: TRBJ2-1
CDR3: CAWGLGAGGPSEQFF

V: TRBV6-5
J: TRBJ2-1
CDR3: CASKRDTGTRTNEQFF

V: TRBV12-3/TRBV12-4
J: TRBJ2-5
CDR3: CASRGTTRETQYF

V: TRBV5-1
J: TRBJ2-2
CDR3: CASSLALAGAPGELFF

V: TRBV9
J: TRBJ2-1
CDR3: CASSWGQGASYNEQFF

V: TRBV3-1
J: TRBJ2-5
CDR3: CASSLRHLQETQYF

V: TRBV20-1
J: TRBJ2-7
CDR3: CSARIMTGGTYEQYF

V: TRBV29-1
J: TRBJ2-7
CDR3: CSVLGARASYEQYF

V: TRBV13
J: TRBJ2-5
CDR3: CASSYLRGGGRQETQYF

V: TRBV12-3/TRBV12-4
J: TRBJ2-5
CDR3: CAGSLVLAGGETQYF

V: TRBV7-9
J: TRBJ2-3
CDR3: CASSLTSGPPTDTQYF

V: TRBV11-2
J: TRBJ1-4
CDR3: CASSSLGQGNEKLFF

V: TRBV20-1
J: TRBJ2-3
CDR3: CSARDLYAGTSTDTQYF

V: TRBV3-1
J: TRBJ2-2
CDR3: CASSQVSGTNIGELFF